These T cell receptor beta chains were read from a single sample in a study of cytomegalovirus exposure and HLA in healthy donors. The data were produced by immunoSEQ multiplex PCR, yet TCRdb's version contains in-frame clones alone and is incomplete. The table shows about 93,000 clones, with just over 75% occurring only once. The source material was PBMCs. These receptors all come from a man aged 25-45 years in good health and CMV-seronegative. The CDR3 runs from the conserved cysteine through the conserved F or W. A D gene is named only where the DNA matches it firmly. Not every row has a clone size; where given, it reads once, few, many or a size class.

J gene	V gene	clone size	D gene	CDR3 DNA	CDR3 protein
TRBJ2-7	TRBV4-1	.	TRBD2	TGCGCCAGCAGCCAGAGCGGGGGGGTTAGGGAGCAGTACTTC	CASSQSGGVREQYF
TRBJ1-2	TRBV29-1	.	.	TGCAGCGCTCAAACAGGATTATATGGCTACACCTTC	CSAQTGLYGYTF
TRBJ1-4	TRBV7-2	.	.	TGTGCCAGCAGCCTCCGACCACGGGGGGTTAATGAAAAACTGTTTTTT	CASSLRPRGVNEKLFF
TRBJ2-3	TRBV6-6	.	TRBD2	TGTGCCAGCAGACCCGGGACTAGCGGGAGCACAGATACGCAGTATTTT	CASRPGTSGSTDTQYF
TRBJ2-7	TRBV7-2	.	.	TGTGCCAGCAGCGTATGGGGGGGCCCCTACGAGCAGTACTTC	CASSVWGGPYEQYF
TRBJ1-1	TRBV5-1	.	TRBD1	TGCGCCAGCGCCCCTAGCTCCCGGGACAGGGTATGGGACACTGAAGCTTTCTTT	CASAPSSRDRVWDTEAFF
TRBJ1-1	TRBV5-1	.	TRBD1	TGCGCCAGCAGCCTCGGACAGGGGATGAACACTGAAGCTTTCTTT	CASSLGQGMNTEAFF
TRBJ2-1	TRBV9	.	.	TGTGCCAGCAGCGTAGGCCCCAGGGCAGAGCAGTTCTTC	CASSVGPRAEQFF
TRBJ1-4	TRBV18	.	TRBD1	TGTGCCAGCTCACCCAGGTTTACAGGGGGCATTGAAAAACTGTTTTTT	CASSPRFTGGIEKLFF
TRBJ1-2	TRBV29-1	.	.	TGCAGCGGTTTTTTGTCCAGAATAAATGGCTACACCTTC	CSGFLSRINGYTF
TRBJ1-5	TRBV6-6	.	.	TGTGCCAGCAGCCGCGCCAGCAATCAGCCCCAGCATTTT	CASSRASNQPQHF
TRBJ1-2	TRBV19	.	TRBD1	TGTGCCAGTAGCCAGTTCCCGGGACAGGGATCGAGCTATGGCTACACCTTC	CASSQFPGQGSSYGYTF
TRBJ1-1	TRBV7-8	.	.	TGTGCCAGCAGCTTAGGCGCCAGTCAGGGATATAGCACTGAAGCTTTCTTT	CASSLGASQGYSTEAFF
TRBJ1-1	TRBV19	few	.	TGTGCCAGTAGTCGACATAACACTGAAGCTTTCTTT	CASSRHNTEAFF
TRBJ1-1	TRBV15	.	.	TGTGCCACCAGCACCAGAATGGACAGCAAGGAAGCTTTCTTT	CATSTRMDSKEAFF
TRBJ1-1	TRBV5-1	.	TRBD1	TGCGCCAGCAGGGCCAGCTCCAGGGGGACTGAAGCTTTCTTT	CASRASSRGTEAFF
TRBJ2-1	TRBV19	.	TRBD1	TGTGCCAGTAGTATAAAAGGGACAGACTACTACAATGAGCAGTTCTTC	CASSIKGTDYYNEQFF
TRBJ1-5	TRBV5-5	few	.	TGTGCCAGCAGCTTGGATTTTCTTCCAGGGAAACGTCAGCCCCAGCATTTT	CASSLDFLPGKRQPQHF
TRBJ2-5	TRBV4-1	.	.	TGCGCCAGCAGCCAAAGGACGGGGGTGCAAGAGACCCAGTACTTC	CASSQRTGVQETQYF
TRBJ2-3	TRBV9	.	.	TGTGCCAGCAGCCGACGAGGGGACTTAGTTCCAACAGATACGCAGTATTTT	CASSRRGDLVPTDTQYF
TRBJ1-6	TRBV27	once	.	TGTGCCAGCAGTTCATATCAGTATGGGGGGAATTCACCCCTCCACTTT	CASSSYQYGGNSPLHF
TRBJ2-1	TRBV19	once	TRBD2	TGTGCCAGTGAGCTAGCGGGAGGCTACAATGAGCAGTTCTTC	CASELAGGYNEQFF
TRBJ1-5	TRBV7-2	.	.	TGTGCCAGCAGCCCCCCAGGGGCCTATCAGCCCCAGCATTTT	CASSPPGAYQPQHF
TRBJ2-7	TRBV19	few	TRBD2	TGTGCCAGCTCCGCTGGAGCGGGGACCTACGAGCAGTACTTC	CASSAGAGTYEQYF
TRBJ1-2	TRBV6-1	.	TRBD1	TGTGCCAGCAGGACCGGGACAGAATATGGCTACACCTTC	CASRTGTEYGYTF
TRBJ1-5	TRBV7-8	.	.	TGTGCCAGCACCTCGACTGGTAAGGGGAATCAGCCCCAGCATTTT	CASTSTGKGNQPQHF
TRBJ2-7	TRBV27	.	.	TGTGCCAGCAGTTTAACCCCCAGTCGGAGCGAGCAGTACTTC	CASSLTPSRSEQYF
TRBJ1-2	TRBV9	.	TRBD1	TGTGCCAGCAGCCCTCGGACAGGGGAGGGGGTGTACACCTTC	CASSPRTGEGVYTF
TRBJ1-1	TRBV9	.	.	TGTGCCAGCAGCGTAGGCGTGGTGGGCTATGAAGCTTTCTTT	CASSVGVVGYEAFF
TRBJ2-5	TRBV6-6	.	TRBD1	TGTGCCAGCAGCCGAACAGGGGGTATAGAAGAGACCCAGTACTTC	CASSRTGGIEETQYF
TRBJ2-7	TRBV5-6	.	.	TGTGCCAGCAGTCTGGGGGGGTACAGGGCCTCCTACGAGCAGTACTTC	CASSLGGYRASYEQYF
TRBJ1-2	TRBV19	once	TRBD1	TGTGCCAGTAGTACCCACAGGGGGCTGAACTATGGCTACACCTTC	CASSTHRGLNYGYTF
TRBJ1-2	TRBV25-1	.	.	TGTGCCAGCAGTGAGGGGGGACGGATCTATGGCTACACCTTC	CASSEGGRIYGYTF
TRBJ1-6	TRBV27	.	.	TGTGCCAGCAGTTTGTCAGGTGTTAAGAGCTCCTATAATTCACCCCTCCACTTT	CASSLSGVKSSYNSPLHF
TRBJ1-4	TRBV18	.	.	TGTGCCAGCTCGAGGGCCACAACTAATGAAAAACTGTTTTTT	CASSRATTNEKLFF
TRBJ1-6	TRBV5-1	.	TRBD1	TGCGCCAGCAGCTGGGGACAGGAGGATTCACCCCTCCACTTT	CASSWGQEDSPLHF
TRBJ2-1	TRBV19	.	TRBD2	TGTGCCAGTAGTAACCCGGGAGGGCTAAGATACAATGAGCAGTTCTTC	CASSNPGGLRYNEQFF
TRBJ2-5	TRBV9	.	TRBD2	TGTGCCAGCAGCCTCAGGACTAGCGGGAGCCTGGGGGGGGAGACCCAGTACTTC	CASSLRTSGSLGGETQYF
TRBJ2-3	TRBV5-6	.	TRBD2	TGTGCCAGCAGCTTAGATTCTCTAGCGGGGGGGCACAGCACAGATACGCAGTATTTT	CASSLDSLAGGHSTDTQYF
TRBJ2-7	TRBV6-4	.	.	TGTGCCAGCAGTGACGGAGGCAGATCGGCCTACGAGCAGTACTTC	CASSDGGRSAYEQYF
TRBJ2-3	TRBV5-1	.	TRBD1	TGCGCCAGCACTAGGGGGCCCACAGATACGCAGTATTTT	CASTRGPTDTQYF
TRBJ1-1	TRBV5-1	.	.	TGCGCCAGCAGCTTGGGGGACAAGATCACTGAAGCTTTCTTT	CASSLGDKITEAFF
TRBJ2-7	TRBV6-5	once	.	TGTGCCAGCAGTTACTCCACCGGGATCTACGAGCAGTACTTC	CASSYSTGIYEQYF
TRBJ1-3	TRBV10-3	.	TRBD1	TGTGCCATCAGTGAAGGGGGCCATTCCTCTGGAAACACCATATATTTT	CAISEGGHSSGNTIYF
TRBJ2-3	TRBV12-5	.	TRBD2	TGTGCTAGTGGTTTCGGGGGGGCTCAGTATTTT	CASGFGGAQYF
TRBJ2-3	TRBV2	few	TRBD1	TGTGCCAGCAGTGTACAGGGGAGCACAGATACGCAGTATTTT	CASSVQGSTDTQYF
TRBJ1-1	TRBV7-2	.	.	TGTGCCAGCAGCTTACAGGGTCATTGGAACACTGAAGCTTTCTTT	CASSLQGHWNTEAFF
TRBJ2-5	TRBV5-1	.	.	TGCGCCAGCAGCTTGATGGGCAGTTGGTACCAAGAGACCCAGTACTTC	CASSLMGSWYQETQYF
TRBJ2-3	TRBV19	few	.	TGTGCCAGTAGTATAGAGCGGGAAGAGGTGGATACGCAGTATTTT	CASSIEREEVDTQYF
TRBJ1-2	TRBV11-1	.	.	TGTGCCAGCAGCTTAGCCCAGGGGCTAAGTGGCTACACCTTC	CASSLAQGLSGYTF
TRBJ2-1	TRBV5-1	.	TRBD2	TGCGCCAGCAGCTTGGTATCTAGCGGATCCTACAATGAGCAGTTCTTC	CASSLVSSGSYNEQFF
TRBJ2-3	TRBV11-2	.	TRBD2	TGTGCCAGCAGCTTAACCGCTAGTTCTAGCGGGGGGGCAGATACGCAGTATTTT	CASSLTASSSGGADTQYF
TRBJ2-1	TRBV5-4	.	.	TGTGCCAGCAGCCAGCGGAGGAGAACATACAATGAGCAGTTCTTC	CASSQRRRTYNEQFF
TRBJ2-2	TRBV4-3	few	.	TGCGCCAGCAGCCAAGATACCGCGACTGGGGAGCTGTTTTTT	CASSQDTATGELFF
TRBJ2-1	TRBV7-3	.	TRBD2	TGTGCCAGCAGCTCCGGCGGGAGCAATGAGCAGTTCTTC	CASSSGGSNEQFF
TRBJ1-1	TRBV5-8	once	TRBD1	TGTGCCAGCAGCCTACAACAGGGGACTGAAGCTTTCTTT	CASSLQQGTEAFF
TRBJ2-5	TRBV11-2	.	TRBD2	TGTGCCAGCAGCTTATCGCGGGGGGGCCACGAGACCCAGTACTTC	CASSLSRGGHETQYF